The next 13 T cell receptor beta chains were all read from a single sample in a study of CD8 T cells in Susac syndrome. RNA, at 0.5 to 1 ug, was reverse transcribed with random hexamers. TCRdb re-called the immunoSEQ multiplex PCR reads through MiXCR, storing one row per CDR3 protein. The sample yields 400,000 to 550,000 distinct CDR3 sequences, roughly 85% seen once. Material for sequencing was CD8+ T cells from PBMCs. These receptors were taken from a human donor with multiple sclerosis.

This chain connects TRBV30 to TRBJ2-2; TRBD2 might be the D (6 bases). V dropped 0 bases and J dropped 3 bases, with 32 bases sitting between them. This CDR3 comprises 22 residues. The germline gives CDR1 GTSNPN, CDR2 SVGIG (reference sequence). In DNA, the CDR3 is TGTGCCTGGAGTGTATATGAAAGCCGGGACTTCCCCTTCAATAGGGACACCGGGGAGCTGTTTTTT. Amino acids: CAWSVYESRDFPFNRDTGELFF.

J is TRBJ2-1 and V is TRBV28; D gene unclear. There are 15 residues in the CDR3. V lost 1 base and J 6 bases, leaving 13 bases between the germline ends. Germline V gene lookup returns CDR1 MDHEN and CDR2 SYDVKM. Written as DNA, the CDR3 is TGTGCCAGCAGTTTATTATCCCAGGCGGTCAATGAGCAGTTCTTC. It codes for CASSLLSQAVNEQFF. The full variable domain, with the rest looked up from reference TRBV28 and TRBJ2-1, is DVKVTQSSRYLVKRTGEKVFLECVQDMDHENMFWYRQDPGLGLRLIYFSYDVKMKEKGDIPEGYSVSREKKERFSLILESASTNQTSMYLCASSLLSQAVNEQFFGPGTRLTVL.

This chain connects TRBV27 to TRBJ2-5; 8 bases agree with TRBD2. The CDR3 covers 17 residues. V shed 0 bases and J 5 bases; nucleotides not matched to a gene: 11. Germline values: CDR1 MNHEY, CDR2 SMNVEV (reference sequence). In DNA, the CDR3 is TGTGCCAGCAGTTTATCGGGGCCCAGCGGGAGCACGGAGACCCAGTACTTC. As protein: CASSLSGPSGSTETQYF.

The chain has TRBV12-3 or TRBV12-4 and TRBJ2-5; TRBD1 is a possible D gene (6 bases). V was pared by 3 bases and J by 2 bases, with 16 bases between. The CDR3 sequence is 16 residues long. The CDR3 DNA reads as TGTGCCAGCAGTTTTCGGACAGCTATTACTCAAGAGACCCAGTACTTC. Amino acids: CASSFRTAITQETQYF.

The chain joins TRBV6-1 to TRBJ2-5; D is unresolved. Germline values: CDR1 MNHNS, CDR2 SASEGT. The CDR3 is 12 amino acids. The germline V and J ends were trimmed by 8 bases and 5 bases, with 12 bases remaining between them. CDR3 bases: TGTGCCAGCTTTCAGGATTCGGAGACCCAGTACTTC. Protein sequence: CASFQDSETQYF.

This chain connects TRBV6-2 or TRBV6-3 to TRBJ2-7; TRBD2 might be the D (5 bases). Germline V gene sequence: CDR1 MNHEY, CDR2 SVGEGT. V shed 5 bases and J shed 4 bases, with 15 bases lying between them. This CDR3 is built from 14 residues. Here the CDR3 reads CASSLGPGIYEQYF. Written as DNA, the CDR3 is TGTGCCAGCAGTCTCGGACCGGGGATATACGAGCAGTACTTC.

The chain couples TRBV12-3 or TRBV12-4 to TRBJ1-1, with 7 bases fitting TRBD1. The CDR3 is 16 residues long. Losses at the gene ends were 4 bases for V and 1 base for J; bases not matched to a gene: 9. The CDR3 DNA follows: TGTGCCAGCAGTTCGCTTAGGACAGGTTCGAACACTGAAGCTTTCTTT. Translated, it gives CASSSLRTGSNTEAFF.

The table lists this clonotype with a count of one. The rearrangement uses TRBV7-9 and TRBJ1-2; D perhaps matches TRBD1 (6 bases). Germline CDR1 SEHNR, CDR2 FQNEAQ (reference sequence). The CDR3 length is 14 residues. V was shortened by 3 bases and J by 7 bases, with 15 bases between the two germline ends. The CDR3 DNA reads TGTGCCAGCAGCTTGGCAGGGGAACCGTTTGGCTACACCTTC. Its translation: CASSLAGEPFGYTF.

The chain combines TRBV27 with TRBJ2-7, with D tentatively TRBD1 (6 bases). The CDR3 covers 14 residues. Trimming stripped 5 bases from V and 4 bases from J, with 15 bases between. CDR1 is MNHEY, CDR2 SMNVEV, per germline (reference sequence). CDR3 sequence: CASSPGDKFYEQYF. In nucleotides, the CDR3 is TGTGCCAGCAGTCCTGGGGACAAATTTTACGAGCAGTACTTC.

The genes are TRBV6-2 or TRBV6-3 and TRBJ1-2, with D possibly matching TRBD1 (5 bases). This CDR3 region has 15 residues. CDR1 is MNHEY, CDR2 SVGEGT, per germline. V was pared by 4 bases and J by 2 bases, with 14 bases between. The CDR3 DNA is TGTGCCAGCAGTTTACCGACAGAAATAAACTATGGCTACACCTTC. Translating it yields CASSLPTEINYGYTF.

The rearrangement links TRBV4-1 to TRBJ1-1; 8 bases fit TRBD1. This CDR3 comprises 14 residues. Germline CDR1 MGHRA, CDR2 YSYEKL. V was pared by 4 bases and J by 5 bases, with 6 bases of the junction left unmatched. The DNA of the CDR3 is TGCGCCAGCAGCCCCGGACAGGGTTTGACTGAAGCTTTCTTT. This codes for CASSPGQGLTEAFF.

V gene TRBV6-5 combines with J gene TRBJ2-2, with unresolved D. The germline V gene encodes CDR1 MNHEY and CDR2 SVGAGI. The CDR3 has 16 residues. V lost 2 bases and J 3 bases, leaving 13 bases between the germline ends. The CDR3 nucleotides are TGTGCCAGCAGTTACGTTGGCCTCGAGGACACCGGGGAGCTGTTTTTT. Its translation is CASSYVGLEDTGELFF.

V is TRBV14 and J is TRBJ2-1; TRBD2 might be the D (6 bases). Germline lookup yields CDR1 SGHDN and CDR2 FVKESK. The CDR3 is 16 amino acids. Trimming removed 0 bases from V and 8 bases from J, with 17 bases in between. CDR3 nucleotide sequence: TGTGCCAGCAGCCAAGATTCAAGAACGGGGGTCGATGAGCAGTTCTTC. It yields the protein CASSQDSRTGVDEQFF.